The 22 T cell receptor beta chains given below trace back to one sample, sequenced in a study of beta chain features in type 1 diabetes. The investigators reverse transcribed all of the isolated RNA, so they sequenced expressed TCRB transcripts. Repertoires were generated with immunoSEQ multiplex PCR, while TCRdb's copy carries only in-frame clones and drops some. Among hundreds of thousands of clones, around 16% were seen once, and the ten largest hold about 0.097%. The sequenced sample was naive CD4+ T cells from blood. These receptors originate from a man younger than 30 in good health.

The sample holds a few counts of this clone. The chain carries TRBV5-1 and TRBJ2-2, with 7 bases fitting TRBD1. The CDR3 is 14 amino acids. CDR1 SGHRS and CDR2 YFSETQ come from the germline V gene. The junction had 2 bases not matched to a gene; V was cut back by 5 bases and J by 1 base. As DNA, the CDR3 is TGCGCCAGCAGACGGGACAGGAACACCGGGGAGCTGTTTTTT. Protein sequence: CASRRDRNTGELFF.

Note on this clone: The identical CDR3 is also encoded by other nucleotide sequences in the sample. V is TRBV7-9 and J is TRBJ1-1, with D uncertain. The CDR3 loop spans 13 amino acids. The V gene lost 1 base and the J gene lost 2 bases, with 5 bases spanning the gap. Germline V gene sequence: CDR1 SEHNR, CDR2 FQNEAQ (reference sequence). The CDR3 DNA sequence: TGTGCCAGCAGCTTAGACACCAACACTGAAGCTTTCTTT. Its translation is CASSLDTNTEAFF.

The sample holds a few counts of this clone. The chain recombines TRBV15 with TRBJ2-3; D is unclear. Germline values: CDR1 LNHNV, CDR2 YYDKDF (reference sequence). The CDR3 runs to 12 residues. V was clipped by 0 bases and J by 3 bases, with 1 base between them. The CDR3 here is CATSRDTDTQYF. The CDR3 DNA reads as TGTGCCACCAGCAGAGATACAGATACGCAGTATTTT.

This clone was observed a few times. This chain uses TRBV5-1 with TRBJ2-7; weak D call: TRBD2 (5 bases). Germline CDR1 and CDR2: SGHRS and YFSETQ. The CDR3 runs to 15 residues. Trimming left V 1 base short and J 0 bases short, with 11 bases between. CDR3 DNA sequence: TGCGCCAGCAGCTTGTCTAGCCAAAGCTCCTACGAGCAGTACTTC. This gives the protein CASSLSSQSSYEQYF. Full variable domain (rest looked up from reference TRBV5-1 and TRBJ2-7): KAGVTQTPRYLIKTRGQQVTLSCSPISGHRSVSWYQQTPGQGLQFLFEYFSETQRNKGNFPGRFSGRQFSNSRSEMNVSTLELGDSALYLCASSLSSQSSYEQYFGPGTRLTVT.

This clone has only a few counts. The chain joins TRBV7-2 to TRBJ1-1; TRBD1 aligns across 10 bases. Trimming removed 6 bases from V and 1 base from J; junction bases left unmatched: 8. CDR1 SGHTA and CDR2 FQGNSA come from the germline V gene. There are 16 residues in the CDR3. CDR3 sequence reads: CASSYPGQGSNTEAFF. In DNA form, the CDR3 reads TGTGCCAGCAGTTATCCGGGACAGGGGTCGAACACTGAAGCTTTCTTT.

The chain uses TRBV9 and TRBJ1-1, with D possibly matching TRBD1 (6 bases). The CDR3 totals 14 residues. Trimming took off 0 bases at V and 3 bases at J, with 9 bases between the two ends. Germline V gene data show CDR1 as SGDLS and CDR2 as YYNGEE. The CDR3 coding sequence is TGTGCCAGCAGCGTAGGTCGACAGGACACTGAAGCTTTCTTT. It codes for CASSVGRQDTEAFF.

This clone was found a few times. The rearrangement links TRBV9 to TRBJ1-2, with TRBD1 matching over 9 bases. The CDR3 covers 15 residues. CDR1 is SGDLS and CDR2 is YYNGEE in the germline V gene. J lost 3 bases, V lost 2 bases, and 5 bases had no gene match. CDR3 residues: CASSVRDREDYGYTF. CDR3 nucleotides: TGTGCCAGCAGCGTCCGGGACAGGGAGGACTATGGCTACACCTTC.

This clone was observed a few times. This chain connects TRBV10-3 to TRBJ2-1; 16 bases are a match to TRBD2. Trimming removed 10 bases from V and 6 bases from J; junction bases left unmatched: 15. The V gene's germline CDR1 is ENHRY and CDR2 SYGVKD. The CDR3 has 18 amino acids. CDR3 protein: CATLLPPGLAGGRNEQFF. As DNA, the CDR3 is TGTGCCACCCTACTTCCACCGGGACTAGCGGGGGGGCGCAATGAGCAGTTCTTC.

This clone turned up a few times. For the CDR3, the DNA is TGTGCCTGGAGTGGGGCTGGAAACACCATATATTTT. Translation gives CAWSGAGNTIYF. V usage is TRBV30 and J usage is TRBJ1-3; D is uncertain. The CDR3 length is 12 residues. Deletions cut 1 base from V and 2 bases from J, with 3 bases between. Germline assignment: CDR1 GTSNPN and CDR2 SVGIG (reference sequence).

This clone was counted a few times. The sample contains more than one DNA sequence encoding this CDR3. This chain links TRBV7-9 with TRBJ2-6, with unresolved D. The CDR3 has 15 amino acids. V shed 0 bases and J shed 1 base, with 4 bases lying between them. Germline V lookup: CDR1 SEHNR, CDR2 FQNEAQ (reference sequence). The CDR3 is CASSLARSGANVLTF. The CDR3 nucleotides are TGTGCCAGCAGCTTAGCGCGGTCTGGGGCCAACGTCCTGACTTTC.

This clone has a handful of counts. The CDR3 DNA reads TGTGCCAGCAGCTTAGAAAAGGGGTCCTATTCACCCCTCCACTTT. Its translation: CASSLEKGSYSPLHF. The V call is TRBV7-2, the J call TRBJ1-6; maybe TRBD1 (5 bases). Germline CDR1 reads SGHTA; CDR2 reads FQGNSA. Trimming cost V 1 base and J 8 bases, with 12 bases left between them. There are 15 residues in the CDR3.

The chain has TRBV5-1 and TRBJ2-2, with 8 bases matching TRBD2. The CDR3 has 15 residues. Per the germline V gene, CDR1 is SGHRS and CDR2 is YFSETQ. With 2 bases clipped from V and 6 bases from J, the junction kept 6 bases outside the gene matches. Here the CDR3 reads CASSLALAGAGELFF. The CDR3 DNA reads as TGCGCCAGCAGCTTAGCCCTAGCGGGCGCCGGGGAGCTGTTTTTT.

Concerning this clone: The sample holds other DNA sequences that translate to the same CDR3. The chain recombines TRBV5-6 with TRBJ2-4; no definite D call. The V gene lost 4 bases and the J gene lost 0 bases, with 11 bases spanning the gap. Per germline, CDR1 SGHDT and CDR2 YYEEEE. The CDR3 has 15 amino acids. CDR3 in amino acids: CASSRAGLAKNIQYF. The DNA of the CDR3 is TGTGCCAGCAGCCGGGCTGGGTTAGCCAAAAACATTCAGTACTTC.

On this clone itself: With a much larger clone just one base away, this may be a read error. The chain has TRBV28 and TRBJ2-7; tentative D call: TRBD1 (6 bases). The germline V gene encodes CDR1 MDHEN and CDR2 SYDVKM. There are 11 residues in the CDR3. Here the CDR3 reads CATTQGREQHF. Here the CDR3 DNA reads TGTGCCACCACACAGGGTCGCGAGCAGCACTTC.

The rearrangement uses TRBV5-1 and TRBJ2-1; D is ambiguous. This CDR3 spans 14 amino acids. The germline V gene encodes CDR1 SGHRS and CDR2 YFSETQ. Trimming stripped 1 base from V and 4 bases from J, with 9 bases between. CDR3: CASSLQGEYNEQFF. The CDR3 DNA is TGCGCCAGCAGCTTGCAAGGAGAATACAATGAGCAGTTCTTC.

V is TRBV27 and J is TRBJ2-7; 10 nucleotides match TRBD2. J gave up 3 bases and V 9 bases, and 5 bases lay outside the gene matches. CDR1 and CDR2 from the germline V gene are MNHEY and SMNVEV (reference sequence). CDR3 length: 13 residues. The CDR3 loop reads CASSGLARYEQYF. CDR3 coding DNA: TGTGCCAGTTCGGGACTAGCGCGCTACGAGCAGTACTTC.

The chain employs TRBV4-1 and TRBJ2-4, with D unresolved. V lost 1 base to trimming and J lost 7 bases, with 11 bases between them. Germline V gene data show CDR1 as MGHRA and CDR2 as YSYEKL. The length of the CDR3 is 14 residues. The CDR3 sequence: CASSQVTRRNIQYF. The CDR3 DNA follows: TGCGCCAGCAGCCAAGTGACCAGACGGAACATTCAGTACTTC.

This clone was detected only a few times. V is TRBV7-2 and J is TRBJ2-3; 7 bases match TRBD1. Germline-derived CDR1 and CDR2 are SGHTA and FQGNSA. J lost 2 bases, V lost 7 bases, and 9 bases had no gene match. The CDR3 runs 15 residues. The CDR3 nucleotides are TGTGCCAGCAACCTACAGGGGAGCCCCACAGATACGCAGTATTTT. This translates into CASNLQGSPTDTQYF.

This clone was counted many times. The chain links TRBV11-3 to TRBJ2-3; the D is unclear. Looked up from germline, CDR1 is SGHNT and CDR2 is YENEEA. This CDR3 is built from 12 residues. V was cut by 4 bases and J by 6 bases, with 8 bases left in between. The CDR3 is CASSSHSDTQYF. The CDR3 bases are TGTGCCAGCAGCTCCCATTCGGATACGCAGTATTTT. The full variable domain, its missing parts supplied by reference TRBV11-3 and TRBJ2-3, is EAGVVQSPRYKIIEKKQPVAFWCNPISGHNTLYWYLQNLGQGPELLIRYENEEAVDDSQLPKDRFSAERLKGVDSTLKIQPAELGDSAVYLCASSSHSDTQYFGPGTRLTVL.

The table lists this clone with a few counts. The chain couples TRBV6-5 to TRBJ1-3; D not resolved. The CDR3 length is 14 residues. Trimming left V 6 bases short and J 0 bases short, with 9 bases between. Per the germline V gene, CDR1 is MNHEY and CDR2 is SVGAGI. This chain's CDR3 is CASRPIGSGNTIYF. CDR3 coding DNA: TGTGCCAGCAGGCCTATAGGCTCTGGAAACACCATATATTTT.

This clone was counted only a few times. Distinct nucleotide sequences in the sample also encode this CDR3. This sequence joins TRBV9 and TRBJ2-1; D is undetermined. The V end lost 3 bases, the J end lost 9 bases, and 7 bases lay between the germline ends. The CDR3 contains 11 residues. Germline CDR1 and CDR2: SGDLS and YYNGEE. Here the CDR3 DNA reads TGTGCCAGCAGCGGGCGAGGTGAGCAGTTCTTC. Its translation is CASSGRGEQFF. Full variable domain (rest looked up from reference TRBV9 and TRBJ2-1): DSGVTQTPKHLITATGQRVTLRCSPRSGDLSVYWYQQSLDQGLQFLIQYYNGEERAKGNILERFSAQQFPDLHSELNLSSLELGDSALYFCASSGRGEQFFGPGTRLTVL.

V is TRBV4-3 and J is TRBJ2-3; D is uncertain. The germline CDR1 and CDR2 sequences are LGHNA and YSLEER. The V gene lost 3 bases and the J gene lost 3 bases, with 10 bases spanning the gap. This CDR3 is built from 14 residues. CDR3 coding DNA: TGCGCCAGCAGCCAGGCGAGGAGTACAGATACGCAGTATTTT. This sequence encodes CASSQARSTDTQYF.